This T cell receptor (beta chain) was documented in a study of CD8 T cells in ankylosing spondylitis. Overall study findings and caveats: Disease-associated clones were reportedly significantly overrepresented in matched ankylosing spondylitis synovial fluid. As for the disease-linked clones, they showed a CD8+ phenotype and occurred at relatively low frequencies in peripheral blood.

This clonotype showed up just a few times. What it recognizes is unknown. TCRdb reanalysed the 5' RACE reads using MiXCR and keeps one entry per CDR3 protein. The sample lists about 310,000 distinct CDR3 sequences; less than 25% were seen once. The germline gives CDR1 SGHRS, CDR2 YFSETQ. The V and J ends lost 4 bases and 6 bases, in that order; junction bases with no gene match: 12. CDR3 size: 17 residues. This chain connects TRBV5-1 to TRBJ2-1, with 11 positions matching TRBD2. This sequence was found in a female donor with ankylosing spondylitis or in good health (not recorded which). The specimen was blood, either unsorted or a sorted T cell fraction (not recorded which). CDR3 in amino acids: CASSPLTSGSAPNEQFF. In nucleotides, the CDR3 is TGCGCCAGCAGCCCCCTAACTAGCGGGAGTGCCCCCAATGAGCAGTTCTTC.